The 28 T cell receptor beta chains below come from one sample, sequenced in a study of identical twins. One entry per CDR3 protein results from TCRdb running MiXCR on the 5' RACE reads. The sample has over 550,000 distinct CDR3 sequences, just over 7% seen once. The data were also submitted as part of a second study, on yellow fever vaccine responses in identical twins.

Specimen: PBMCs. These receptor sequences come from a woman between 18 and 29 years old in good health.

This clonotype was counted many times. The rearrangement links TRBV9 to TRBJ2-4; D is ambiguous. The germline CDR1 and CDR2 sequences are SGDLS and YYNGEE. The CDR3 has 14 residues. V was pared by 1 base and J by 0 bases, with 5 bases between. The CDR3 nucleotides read TGTGCCAGCAGCGTACGAATAGCCAAAAACATTCAGTACTTC. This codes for CASSVRIAKNIQYF.

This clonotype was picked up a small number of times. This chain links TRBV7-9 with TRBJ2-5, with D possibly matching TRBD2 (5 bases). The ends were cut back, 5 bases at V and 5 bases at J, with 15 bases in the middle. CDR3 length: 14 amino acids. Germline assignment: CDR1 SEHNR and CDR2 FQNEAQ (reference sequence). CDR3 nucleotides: TGTGCCAGCAGCACCCGGACTGAAGGGGAGACCCAGTACTTC. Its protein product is CASSTRTEGETQYF.

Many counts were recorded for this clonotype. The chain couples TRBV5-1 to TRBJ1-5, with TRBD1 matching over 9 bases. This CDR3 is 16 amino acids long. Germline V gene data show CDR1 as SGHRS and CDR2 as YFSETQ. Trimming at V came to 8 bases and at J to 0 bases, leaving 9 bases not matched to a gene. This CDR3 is CARVTGGPSSNQPQHF. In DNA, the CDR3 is TGCGCCAGGGTTACAGGGGGCCCCTCTAGCAATCAGCCCCAGCATTTT.

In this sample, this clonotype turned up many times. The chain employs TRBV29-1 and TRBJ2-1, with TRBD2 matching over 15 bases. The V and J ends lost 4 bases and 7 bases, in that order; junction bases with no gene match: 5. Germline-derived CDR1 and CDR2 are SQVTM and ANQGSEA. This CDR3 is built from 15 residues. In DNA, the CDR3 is TGCAGCGTTGGGGGGACTAGCGGGGGGTGGAATGAGCAGTTCTTC. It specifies CSVGGTSGGWNEQFF.

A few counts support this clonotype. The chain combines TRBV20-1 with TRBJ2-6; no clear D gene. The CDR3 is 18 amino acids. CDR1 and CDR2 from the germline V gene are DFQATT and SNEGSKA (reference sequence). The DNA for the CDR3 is TGCAGCCCGAAGGGCCGCAAGCGCTTAAGCTCTGGGGCCAACGTCCTGACTTTC. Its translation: CSPKGRKRLSSGANVLTF.

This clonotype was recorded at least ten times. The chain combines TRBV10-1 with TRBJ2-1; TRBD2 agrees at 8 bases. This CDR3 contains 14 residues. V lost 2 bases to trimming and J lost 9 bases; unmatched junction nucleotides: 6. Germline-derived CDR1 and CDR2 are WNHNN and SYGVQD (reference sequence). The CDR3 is CASSERASGREQFF. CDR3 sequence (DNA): TGCGCCAGCAGTGAGAGGGCTAGCGGGCGTGAGCAGTTCTTC.

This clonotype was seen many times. The CDR3: CASSGRESSGNTIYF. As DNA, the CDR3 is TGTGCCAGCAGCGGGAGGGAATCCTCTGGAAACACCATATATTTT. The chain employs TRBV6-1 and TRBJ1-3; D uncertain. The V end was cut by 6 bases, the J end by 0 bases, with 12 bases between. The length of the CDR3 is 15 residues. Germline V lookup: CDR1 MNHNS, CDR2 SASEGT.

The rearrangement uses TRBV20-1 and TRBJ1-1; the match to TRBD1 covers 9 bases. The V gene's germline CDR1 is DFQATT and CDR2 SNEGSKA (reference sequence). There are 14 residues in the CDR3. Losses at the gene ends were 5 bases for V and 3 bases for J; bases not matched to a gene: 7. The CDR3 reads CSAGGRTGDTEAFF. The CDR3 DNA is TGCAGTGCTGGGGGACGGACAGGGGACACTGAAGCTTTCTTT.

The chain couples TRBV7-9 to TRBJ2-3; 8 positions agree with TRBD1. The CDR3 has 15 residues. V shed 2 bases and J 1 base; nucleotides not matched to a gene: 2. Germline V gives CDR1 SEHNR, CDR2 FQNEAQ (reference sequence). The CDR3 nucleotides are TGTGCCAGCAGCTTAAGGGACAGGCGCACAGATACGCAGTATTTT. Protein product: CASSLRDRRTDTQYF.

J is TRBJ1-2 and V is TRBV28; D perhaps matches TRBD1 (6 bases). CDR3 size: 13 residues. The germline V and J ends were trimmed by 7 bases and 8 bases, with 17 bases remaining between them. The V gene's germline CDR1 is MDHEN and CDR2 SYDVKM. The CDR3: CASTSGANVGYTF. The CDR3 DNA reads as TGTGCCAGCACCTCAGGGGCTAATGTGGGCTACACCTTC.

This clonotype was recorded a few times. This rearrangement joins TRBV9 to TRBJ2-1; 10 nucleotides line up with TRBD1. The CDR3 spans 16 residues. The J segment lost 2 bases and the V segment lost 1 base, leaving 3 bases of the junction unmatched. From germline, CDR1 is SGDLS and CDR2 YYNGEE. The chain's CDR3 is CASSVRGQGPYNEQFF. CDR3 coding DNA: TGTGCCAGCAGCGTAAGGGGACAGGGGCCCTACAATGAGCAGTTCTTC.

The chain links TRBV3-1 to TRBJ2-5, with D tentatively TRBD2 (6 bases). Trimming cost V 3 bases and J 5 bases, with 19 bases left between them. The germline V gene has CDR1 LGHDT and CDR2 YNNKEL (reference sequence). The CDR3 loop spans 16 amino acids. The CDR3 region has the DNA TGTGCCAGCAGCCACTTTGGGAGGCCTGGCCAGGAGACCCAGTACTTC. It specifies CASSHFGRPGQETQYF.

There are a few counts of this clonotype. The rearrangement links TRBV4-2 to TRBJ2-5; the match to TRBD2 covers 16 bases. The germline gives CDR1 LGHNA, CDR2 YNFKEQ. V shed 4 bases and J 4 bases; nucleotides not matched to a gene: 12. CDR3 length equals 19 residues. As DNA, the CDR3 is TGTGCCAGCAGCCCATCTGGGACTAGCGGGAGGGCCTTAGGAGAGACCCAGTACTTC. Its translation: CASSPSGTSGRALGETQYF.

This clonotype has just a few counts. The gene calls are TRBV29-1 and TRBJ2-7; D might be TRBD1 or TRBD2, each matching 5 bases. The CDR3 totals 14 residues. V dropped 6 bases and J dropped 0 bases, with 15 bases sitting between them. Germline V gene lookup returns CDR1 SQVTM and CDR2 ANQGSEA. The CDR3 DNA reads TGCAGCGTGGGGGTGGCCAAAAACTCCTACGAGCAGTACTTC. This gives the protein CSVGVAKNSYEQYF.

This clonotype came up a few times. CDR3 in DNA: TGCAGCGCCGCGGCCCAGGGAAGGACCGGGGAGCTGTTTTTT. Amino acid sequence: CSAAAQGRTGELFF. This chain joins TRBV29-1 and TRBJ2-2; possibly TRBD1 for D (5 bases). This CDR3 spans 14 amino acids. Germline V gene data show CDR1 as SQVTM and CDR2 as ANQGSEA. V dropped 7 bases and J dropped 5 bases, with 17 bases sitting between them.

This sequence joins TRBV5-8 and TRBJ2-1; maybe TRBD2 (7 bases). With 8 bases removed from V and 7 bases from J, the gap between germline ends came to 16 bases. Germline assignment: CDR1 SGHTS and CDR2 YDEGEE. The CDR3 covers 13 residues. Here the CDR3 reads CASHLGGGNEQFF. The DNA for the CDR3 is TGTGCCAGTCACCTGGGAGGGGGGAATGAGCAGTTCTTC.

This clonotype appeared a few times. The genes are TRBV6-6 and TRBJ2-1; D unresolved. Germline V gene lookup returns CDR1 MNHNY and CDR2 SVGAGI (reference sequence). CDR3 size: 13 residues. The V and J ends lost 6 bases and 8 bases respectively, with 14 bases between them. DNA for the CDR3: TGTGCCAGCAGCCTCGCAAGCACGTATGAGCAGTTCTTC. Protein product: CASSLASTYEQFF.

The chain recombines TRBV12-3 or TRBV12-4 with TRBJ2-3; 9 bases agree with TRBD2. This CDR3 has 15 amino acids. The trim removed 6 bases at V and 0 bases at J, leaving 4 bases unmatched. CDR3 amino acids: CASRSSGISTDTQYF. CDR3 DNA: TGTGCCAGCAGATCTAGCGGGATTAGCACAGATACGCAGTATTTT.

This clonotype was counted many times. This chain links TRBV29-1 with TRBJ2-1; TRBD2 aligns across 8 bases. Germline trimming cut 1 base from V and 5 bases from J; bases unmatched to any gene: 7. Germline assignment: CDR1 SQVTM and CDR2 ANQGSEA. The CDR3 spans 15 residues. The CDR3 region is CSVEGVSGENNEQFF. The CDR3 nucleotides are TGCAGCGTTGAAGGTGTTAGCGGGGAAAACAATGAGCAGTTCTTC.

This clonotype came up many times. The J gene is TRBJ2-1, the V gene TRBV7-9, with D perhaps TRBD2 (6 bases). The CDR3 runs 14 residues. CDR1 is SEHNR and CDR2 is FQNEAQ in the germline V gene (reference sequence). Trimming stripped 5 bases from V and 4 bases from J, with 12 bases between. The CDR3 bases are TGTGCCAGCAGCACGGACTACCTGTACAATGAGCAGTTCTTC. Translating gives CASSTDYLYNEQFF.

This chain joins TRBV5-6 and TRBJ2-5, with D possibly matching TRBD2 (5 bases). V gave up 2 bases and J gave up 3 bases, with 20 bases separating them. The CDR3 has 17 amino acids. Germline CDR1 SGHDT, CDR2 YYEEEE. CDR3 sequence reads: CASSFLRTSGDKETQYF. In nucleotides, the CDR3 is TGTGCCAGCAGCTTTCTTAGGACGAGCGGTGATAAAGAGACCCAGTACTTC.

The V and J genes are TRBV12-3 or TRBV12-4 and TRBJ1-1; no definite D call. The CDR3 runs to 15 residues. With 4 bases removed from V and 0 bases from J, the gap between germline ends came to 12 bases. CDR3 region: CASSSGPGMNTEAFF. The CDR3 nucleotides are TGTGCCAGCAGTTCCGGGCCTGGGATGAACACTGAAGCTTTCTTT.

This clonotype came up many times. The chain's CDR3 is CASSPPVGPRWGTDTQYF. CDR3 in DNA: TGTGCCAGCTCACCACCGGTGGGCCCCCGATGGGGCACAGATACGCAGTATTTT. The rearrangement uses TRBV18 and TRBJ2-3; D unresolved. The V gene lost 0 bases and the J gene lost 1 base, with 17 bases spanning the gap. Germline CDR1 reads KGHSH; CDR2 reads LQKENI. CDR3 length: 18 amino acids. Combining the CDR3 with reference TRBV18 and TRBJ2-3 gives the whole variable domain NAGVMQNPRHLVRRRGQEARLRCSPMKGHSHVYWYRQLPEEGLKFMVYLQKENIIDESGMPKERFSAEFPKEGPSILRIQQVVRGDSAAYFCASSPPVGPRWGTDTQYFGPGTRLTVL.

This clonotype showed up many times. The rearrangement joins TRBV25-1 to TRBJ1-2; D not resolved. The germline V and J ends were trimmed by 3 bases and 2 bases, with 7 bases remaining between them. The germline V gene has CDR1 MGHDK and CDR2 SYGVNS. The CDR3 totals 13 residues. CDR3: CASSEWQNYGYTF. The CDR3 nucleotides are TGTGCCAGCAGTGAGTGGCAGAACTATGGCTACACCTTC.

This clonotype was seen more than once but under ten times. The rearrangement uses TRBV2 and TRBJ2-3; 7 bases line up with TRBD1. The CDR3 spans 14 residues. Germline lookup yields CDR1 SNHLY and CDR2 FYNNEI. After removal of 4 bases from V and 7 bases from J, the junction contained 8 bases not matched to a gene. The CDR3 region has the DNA TGTGCCAGCAGTGTAGGGCAGGGGGTCTATACGCAGTATTTT. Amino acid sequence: CASSVGQGVYTQYF.

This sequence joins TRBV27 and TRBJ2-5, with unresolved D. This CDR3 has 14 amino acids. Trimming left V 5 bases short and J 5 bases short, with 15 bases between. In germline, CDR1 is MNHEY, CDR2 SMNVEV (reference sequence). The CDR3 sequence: CASSPRLSLETQYF. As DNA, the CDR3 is TGTGCCAGCAGTCCCCGACTTAGTTTGGAGACCCAGTACTTC.

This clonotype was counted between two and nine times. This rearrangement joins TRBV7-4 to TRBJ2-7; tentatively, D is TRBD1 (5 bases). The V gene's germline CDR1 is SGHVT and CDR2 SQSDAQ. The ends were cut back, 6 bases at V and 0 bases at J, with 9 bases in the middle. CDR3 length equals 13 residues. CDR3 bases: TGTGCCAGCAGTTACGACAGCTCCTACGAGCAGTACGTC. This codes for CASSYDSSYEQYV.

The CDR3 loop reads CASSPRGSSPEQYF. CDR3 nucleotide sequence: TGTGCCAGCAGTCCCAGGGGCAGTAGTCCTGAGCAGTACTTC. The V call is TRBV3-1, the J call TRBJ2-7, with D possibly being TRBD1 (6 bases). V shed 6 bases and J shed 7 bases, with 19 bases lying between them. Germline V gene lookup returns CDR1 LGHDT and CDR2 YNNKEL (reference sequence). This CDR3 spans 14 amino acids.